This T cell receptor beta chain was profiled in a study of T cell changes during pregnancy in multiple sclerosis. The CDR3 has 16 amino acids. Trimming removed 6 bases from V and 4 bases from J; junction bases left unmatched: 11. Germline CDR1 and CDR2: MNHNY and SVGAGI (reference sequence). The protocol was immunoSEQ multiplex PCR, while the TCRdb copy is restricted to in-frame clones and leaves out a portion. The sample has 56,000 or so clones, roughly 90% seen once. Source: peripheral blood, taken after pregnancy. The chain has TRBV6-6 and TRBJ2-1; 8 bases are a match to TRBD2. This receptor was obtained from a female donor with multiple sclerosis, enrolled in a pregnancy study. The CDR3: CASRTLSGNHYNEQFF. The DNA for the CDR3 is TGTGCCAGCAGAACCCTTAGCGGGAACCATTACAATGAGCAGTTCTTC.